The 18 T cell receptor beta chains given below trace back to one sample, sequenced in a study of breast tumors, draining lymph nodes, adjacent tissues. Samples came from axillary lymph nodes draining the breast cancer. MiXCR, run by TCRdb on the multiplex PCR reads, gives a single entry per CDR3 protein. The sample includes 150,000 to 200,000 distinct CDR3 sequences, roughly a third of them seen just once. The sample comprised axillary lymph node tissue. These receptor sequences come from a female donor with breast cancer. Some clones in this sample may be carry-over from other donors' samples.

The table lists this clonotype with many counts. V gene TRBV19 combines with J gene TRBJ1-3; the D gene is possibly TRBD1 (6 bases). The germline V gene encodes CDR1 LNHDA and CDR2 SQIVND (reference sequence). CDR3 size: 15 residues. V lost 1 base, J lost 4 bases, and 11 bases lay in between. The CDR3 DNA is TGTGCCAGTAGTATAGGAAGGGGGATGGGAAACACCATATATTTT. Protein sequence: CASSIGRGMGNTIYF.

This clonotype showed up just a few times. This chain uses TRBV28 with TRBJ2-7; 8 bases align to TRBD2. This CDR3 contains 17 residues. CDR1 is MDHEN, CDR2 SYDVKM, per germline. The V gene end was trimmed by 6 bases and the J gene end by 2 bases; junction bases not matched to a gene: 15. The CDR3 DNA sequence: TGTGCCAGCAGCTCGGCTTACATGACTAGCGTCCCCTACGAGCAGTACTTC. Amino acids: CASSSAYMTSVPYEQYF.

A single count supports this clonotype. V usage is TRBV12-3 or TRBV12-4 and J usage is TRBJ2-3, with D perhaps TRBD1 or TRBD2 (5 bases each). The length of the CDR3 is 14 residues. Trimming pared 6 bases from V and 11 bases from J, leaving 21 bases between. CDR3 nucleotide sequence: TGTGCCAGCAGCTCGATCGGGACCTACAATGAGCAGTATTTT. This translates into CASSSIGTYNEQYF.

This clonotype was detected many times. An end of the junction differs from the germline gene, which may be a read error. The chain uses TRBV7-7 and TRBJ2-1; tentative D call: TRBD2 (5 bases). The germline gives CDR1 SSHAT, CDR2 FNYEAQ (reference sequence). The length of the CDR3 is 16 residues. The CDR3 sequence: CASSLTFRGSYNEQFF. The CDR3 region has the DNA TGTGCTAGCAGCTTAACGTTCCGGGGATCCTACAATGAGCAGTTCTTC. The entire variable domain, with the rest obtained from reference TRBV7-7 and TRBJ2-1, is as follows: GAGVSQSPRYKVTKRGQDVTLRCDPISSHATLYWYQQALGQGPEFLTYFNYEAQPDKSGLPSDRFSAERPEGSISTLTIQRTEQRDSAMYRCASSLTFRGSYNEQFFGPGTRLTVL.

This clonotype has just a few counts. The CDR3 here is CSVEGHRTNTEAFF. The CDR3 nucleotides read TGCAGCGTTGAGGGTCACCGAACGAACACTGAAGCTTTCTTT. This chain uses TRBV29-1 with TRBJ1-1, with D hard to call. This CDR3 has 14 residues. V was pared by 3 bases and J by 1 base, with 12 bases between. Germline lookup yields CDR1 SQVTM and CDR2 ANQGSEA.

The chain recombines TRBV9 with TRBJ2-1; D uncertain. CDR3 length: 9 residues. The V gene's germline CDR1 is SGDLS and CDR2 YYNGEE. Between the trimmed V and J ends, which lost 8 bases and 7 bases, there was a span of 4 bases. In nucleotides, the CDR3 is TGTGCCAGACTAAATGAGCAGTTCTTC. Encoded protein: CARLNEQFF.

This clonotype was observed once. V usage is TRBV4-1 and J usage is TRBJ2-1, with TRBD2 matching over 8 bases. Germline values: CDR1 MGHRA, CDR2 YSYEKL. The V and J ends lost 1 base and 12 bases, in that order; junction bases with no gene match: 8. This CDR3 comprises 14 residues. CDR3 sequence (DNA): TGCGCCAGCAGCCAAGCTGCGGGAGGAGATACGCAGTTCTTC. It specifies CASSQAAGGDTQFF.

This clonotype appeared many times. This chain links TRBV14 with TRBJ1-2, with 9 positions matching TRBD1. This CDR3 region has 15 residues. The ends lost 3 bases at V and 4 bases at J; junction bases unmatched: 6. Germline lookup yields CDR1 SGHDN and CDR2 FVKESK. The CDR3 spells CASSQNTGGAYGYTF. As DNA, the CDR3 is TGTGCCAGCAGCCAGAATACAGGGGGCGCCTATGGCTACACCTTC.

The genes are TRBV19 and TRBJ2-7; 9 bases match TRBD1. Trimming took 5 bases from V and 5 from J; bases not matched to a gene: 16. There are 17 residues in the CDR3. Germline V gene data show CDR1 as LNHDA and CDR2 as SQIVND (reference sequence). CDR3 sequence: CASSAMPGGQGSNEQYF. In DNA form, the CDR3 reads TGTGCCAGTAGTGCTATGCCGGGGGGACAGGGCAGCAACGAGCAGTACTTC. The complete variable domain, with remaining parts taken from reference TRBV19 and TRBJ2-7, reads DGGITQSPKYLFRKEGQNVTLSCEQNLNHDAMYWYRQDPGQGLRLIYYSQIVNDFQKGDIAEGYSVSREKKESFPLTVTSAQKNPTAFYLCASSAMPGGQGSNEQYFGPGTRLTVT.

A remark on this clonotype: It may be a read error: a sequence one base away is much more abundant. The V call is TRBV7-8, the J call TRBJ1-2, with TRBD1 as a possible D gene (6 bases). Germline V CDR1 and CDR2: SGHVS, FQNEAQ. The CDR3 extends over 12 amino acids. The CDR3 spells CASSSTGNGYPF. In nucleotides, the CDR3 is TGTGCCAGCAGCTCTACAGGGAATGGCTACCCCTTC.

With regard to this clonotype: A much larger clone lies a single base off, so this may be a read error. The rearrangement links TRBV7-2 to TRBJ2-1; 9 bases line up with TRBD2. This CDR3 is built from 15 residues. Germline-derived CDR1 and CDR2 are SGHTA and FQGNSA. Trimming removed 7 bases from V and 4 bases from J; junction bases left unmatched: 8. In DNA form, the CDR3 reads TGTGCCAGCAACCCCAGCGGGGGGAAATACAATGAGCAGTTCTTC. This translates into CASNPSGGKYNEQFF.

About this clonotype itself: A single base separates this from a much larger clone, so it may be a read error. This sequence joins TRBV20-1 and TRBJ1-5, with D perhaps TRBD1 (5 bases). Germline V gene lookup returns CDR1 DFQATT and CDR2 SNEGSKA (reference sequence). The CDR3 is 12 residues long. DNA of the CDR3: TGCAGTGCTAGAGCAACAGGCAGCCCCCCGCATTTT. Its translation is CSARATGSPPHF.

At least ten counts were recorded for this clonotype. The chain is built from TRBV29-1 and TRBJ1-2; 10 nucleotides agree with TRBD1. Germline trimming cut 0 bases from V and 8 bases from J; bases unmatched to any gene: 6. The CDR3 is 14 residues long. Germline CDR1 is SQVTM and CDR2 is ANQGSEA. The chain's CDR3 is CSVEEGDRGEGYTF. The CDR3 DNA sequence: TGCAGCGTTGAAGAGGGGGACAGGGGAGAAGGCTACACCTTC.

Details on this clonotype: The CDR3 ends on some other residue instead of the conserved phenylalanine or tryptophan, so this is likely a read error. No DNA is shown, since the ends of the CDR3 on it are uncertain; the CDR3 is the one TCRdb lists. This sequence joins TRBV20-1 and TRBJ1-4; no check of the table's D call, TRBD1, against the DNA was made. The germline CDR1 and CDR2 sequences are DFQATT and SNEGSKA (reference sequence). The CDR3 length is 8 residues, termini included. The CDR3 region is CSARAGAI.

J is TRBJ1-4 and V is TRBV12-3 or TRBV12-4; D unresolved. V shed 3 bases and J shed 4 bases, with 6 bases lying between them. This CDR3 contains 13 residues. The CDR3 sequence: CASSFDGNEKLFF. CDR3 bases: TGTGCCAGCAGTTTTGACGGTAATGAAAAACTGTTTTTT.

This clonotype was picked up a small number of times. A much larger clone sits a single nucleotide away, making a read error possible. The chain recombines TRBV9 with TRBJ1-6, with a tentative D call TRBD1 (5 bases). This CDR3 has 15 amino acids. Germline V gene sequence: CDR1 SGDLS, CDR2 YYNGEE. CDR3 bases: TGTGCCAGCAACGCTTTGGGGGGTCCCTTAGAACCCCCCCACTTT. Its translation: CASNALGGPLEPPHF.

The chain has TRBV9 and TRBJ2-5, with 11 bases identical to TRBD1. V shed 4 bases, J shed 4 bases, and the junction held 9 bases outside the gene matches. Germline CDR1 and CDR2: SGDLS and YYNGEE. The CDR3 runs to 16 residues. CDR3 residues: CASSTRDRGAGETQYF. CDR3 nucleotides: TGTGCCAGCAGCACCCGGGACAGGGGGGCGGGAGAGACCCAGTACTTC.

V gene TRBV20-1 combines with J gene TRBJ2-2; D may be TRBD2 (6 bases). Germline loops: CDR1 DFQATT, CDR2 SNEGSKA (reference sequence). The germline V and J ends were trimmed by 4 bases and 7 bases, with 7 bases remaining between them. The CDR3 loop spans 11 amino acids. The DNA for the CDR3 is TGCAGTGCTAAGACTAGCGGGGAGCTGTTTTTT. It specifies CSAKTSGELFF.